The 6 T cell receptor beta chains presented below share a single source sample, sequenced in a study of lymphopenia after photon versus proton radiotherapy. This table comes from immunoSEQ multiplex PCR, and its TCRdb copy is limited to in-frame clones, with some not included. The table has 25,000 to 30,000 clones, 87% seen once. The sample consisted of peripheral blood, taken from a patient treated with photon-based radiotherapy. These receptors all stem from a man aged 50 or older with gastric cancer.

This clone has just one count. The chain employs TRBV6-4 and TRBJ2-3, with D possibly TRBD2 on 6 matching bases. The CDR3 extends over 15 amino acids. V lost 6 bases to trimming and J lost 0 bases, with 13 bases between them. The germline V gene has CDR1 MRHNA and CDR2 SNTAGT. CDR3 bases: TGTGCCAGCAGGGCTGCGGGGCTTAGCACAGATACGCAGTATTTT. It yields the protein CASRAAGLSTDTQYF.

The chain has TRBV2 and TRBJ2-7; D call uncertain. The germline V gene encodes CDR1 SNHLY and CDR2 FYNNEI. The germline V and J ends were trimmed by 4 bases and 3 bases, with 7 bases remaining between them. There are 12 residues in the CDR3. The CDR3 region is CASSGADYEQYV. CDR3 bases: TGTGCCAGCAGTGGGGCGGACTACGAGCAGTACGTC.

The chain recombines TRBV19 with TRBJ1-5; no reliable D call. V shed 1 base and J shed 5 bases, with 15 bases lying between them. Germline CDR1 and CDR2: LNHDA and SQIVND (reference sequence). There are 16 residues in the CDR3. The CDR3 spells CASSIGAGGGHQPQHF. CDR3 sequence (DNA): TGTGCCAGTAGTATAGGTGCGGGAGGCGGGCATCAGCCCCAGCATTTT.

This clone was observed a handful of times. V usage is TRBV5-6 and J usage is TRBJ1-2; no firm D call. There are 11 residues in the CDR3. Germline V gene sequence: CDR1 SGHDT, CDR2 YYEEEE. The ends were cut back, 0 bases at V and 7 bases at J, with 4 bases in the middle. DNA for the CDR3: TGTGCCAGCAGCTTGGACCTTGGCTACACCTTC. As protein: CASSLDLGYTF.

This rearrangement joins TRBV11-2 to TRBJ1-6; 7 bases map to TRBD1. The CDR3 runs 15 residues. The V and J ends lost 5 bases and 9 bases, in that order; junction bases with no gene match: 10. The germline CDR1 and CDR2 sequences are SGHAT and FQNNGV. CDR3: CASSPPRQGGSPLHF. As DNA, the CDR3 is TGTGCCAGCAGCCCCCCTCGACAGGGTGGTTCACCCCTCCACTTT.

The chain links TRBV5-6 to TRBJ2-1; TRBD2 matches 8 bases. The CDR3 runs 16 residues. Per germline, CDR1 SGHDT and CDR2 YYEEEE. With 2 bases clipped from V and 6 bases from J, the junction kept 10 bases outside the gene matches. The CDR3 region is CASSFVPGLESNEQFF. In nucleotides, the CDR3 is TGTGCCAGCAGCTTCGTACCGGGACTAGAGAGCAATGAGCAGTTCTTC.